The sequence of this T cell receptor (beta chain) was determined in a study of cytomegalovirus exposure and HLA in healthy donors. Whole-study context: There were some 400 genotyped donors. Of these, roughly 80% fell in the genetic ancestry cluster associated with self-reported Caucasian donors.

The PCR was carried out with 60 Vbeta primers and 13 Jbeta primers. Clones were sequenced by immunoSEQ multiplex PCR, and TCRdb holds only the in-frame ones, with some missing. The sample contains 90,000 or so clones, 65% to 85% of which appear only once. Trimming took off 7 bases at V and 4 bases at J, with 13 bases between the two ends. CDR1 is MDHEN and CDR2 is SYDVKM in the germline V gene. The CDR3 has 13 residues. As for this clone: Antigen: not known.

Overall study findings and caveats: Rarity held for most TCR sequences, but there were some public TCRs that occurred in many donors. Researchers counted some 150 TCR beta chains as cytomegalovirus-associated.

The sequence derives from a man aged 45-65 years in good health and CMV-seronegative. This rearrangement joins TRBV28 to TRBJ1-2, with D unresolved. Sequencing input: PBMCs. The CDR3 sequence: CASKDFSGYGYTF. Written as DNA, the CDR3 is TGTGCCAGCAAGGATTTTTCAGGCTATGGCTACACCTTC.